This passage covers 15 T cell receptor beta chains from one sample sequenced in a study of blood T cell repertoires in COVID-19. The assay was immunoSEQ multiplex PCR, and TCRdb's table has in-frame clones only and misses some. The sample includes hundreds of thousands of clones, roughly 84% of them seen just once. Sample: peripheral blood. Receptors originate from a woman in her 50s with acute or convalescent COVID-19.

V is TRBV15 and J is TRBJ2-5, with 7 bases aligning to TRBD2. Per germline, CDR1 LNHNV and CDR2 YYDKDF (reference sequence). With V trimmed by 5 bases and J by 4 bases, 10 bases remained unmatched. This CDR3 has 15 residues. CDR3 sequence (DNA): TGTGCCACCAGCCTTATGGGGGGGGGATCAGAGACCCAGTACTTC. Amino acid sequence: CATSLMGGGSETQYF. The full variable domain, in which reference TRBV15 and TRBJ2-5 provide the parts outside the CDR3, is DAMVIQNPRYQVTQFGKPVTLSCSQTLNHNVMYWYQQKSSQAPKLLFHYYDKDFNNEADTPDNFQSRRPNTSFCFLDIRSPGLGDTAMYLCATSLMGGGSETQYFGPGTRLLVL.

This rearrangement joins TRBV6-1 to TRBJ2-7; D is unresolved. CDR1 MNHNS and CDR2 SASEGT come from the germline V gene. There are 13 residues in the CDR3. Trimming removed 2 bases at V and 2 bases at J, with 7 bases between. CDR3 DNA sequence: TGTGCCAGCAGTGAACATCCAGCCTACGAGCAGTACTTC. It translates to CASSEHPAYEQYF.

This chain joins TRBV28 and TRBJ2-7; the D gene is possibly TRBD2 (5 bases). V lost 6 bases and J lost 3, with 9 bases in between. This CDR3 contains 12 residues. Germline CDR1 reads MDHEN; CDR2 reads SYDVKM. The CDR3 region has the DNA TGTGCCAGCAGCGTAGCGATCTACGAGCAGTACTTC. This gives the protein CASSVAIYEQYF.

The CDR3 loop is CASSEREGRGEQYF. The CDR3 region has the DNA TGTGCCAGCAGCGAGCGGGAGGGCCGAGGCGAGCAGTACTTC. V gene TRBV9 combines with J gene TRBJ2-7; 10 positions match TRBD2. The trim removed 3 bases at V and 6 bases at J, leaving 6 bases unmatched. Germline assignment: CDR1 SGDLS and CDR2 YYNGEE. The CDR3 totals 14 residues.

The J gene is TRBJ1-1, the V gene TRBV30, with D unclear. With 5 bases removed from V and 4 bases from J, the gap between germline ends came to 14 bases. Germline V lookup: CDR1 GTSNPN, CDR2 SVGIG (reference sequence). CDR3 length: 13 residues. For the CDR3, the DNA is TGTGCCTGGGCGGAGGGTCATGTCACTGAAGCTTTCTTT. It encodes CAWAEGHVTEAFF.

The CDR3: CASSLDFSGGGFQETQYF. The CDR3 coding sequence is TGTGCCAGCAGCTTGGACTTTTCCGGCGGGGGTTTCCAAGAGACCCAGTACTTC. The rearrangement links TRBV5-6 to TRBJ2-5, with 7 bases aligning to TRBD2. Germline V gene sequence: CDR1 SGHDT, CDR2 YYEEEE. Trimming took 0 bases from V and 1 from J; bases not matched to a gene: 12. The CDR3 sequence is 18 residues long.

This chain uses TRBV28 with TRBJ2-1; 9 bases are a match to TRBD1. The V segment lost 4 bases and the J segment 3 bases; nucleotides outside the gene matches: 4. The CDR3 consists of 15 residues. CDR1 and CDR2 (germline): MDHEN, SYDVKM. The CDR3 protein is CASSSRDRVYNEQFF. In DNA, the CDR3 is TGTGCCAGCAGTTCCCGGGACAGGGTCTACAATGAGCAGTTCTTC.

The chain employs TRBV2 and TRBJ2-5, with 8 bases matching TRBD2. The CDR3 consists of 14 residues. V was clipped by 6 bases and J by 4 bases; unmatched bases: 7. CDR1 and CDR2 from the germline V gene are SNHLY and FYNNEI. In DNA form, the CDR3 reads TGTGCCAGCAGGGATAGACTAGCGTTAGAGACCCAGTACTTC. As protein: CASRDRLALETQYF.

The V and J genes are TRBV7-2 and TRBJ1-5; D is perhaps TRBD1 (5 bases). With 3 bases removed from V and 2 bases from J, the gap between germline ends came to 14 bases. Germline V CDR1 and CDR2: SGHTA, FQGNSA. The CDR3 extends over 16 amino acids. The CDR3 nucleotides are TGTGCCAGCAGCTTGGGGGGGAAGGTGGGCAATCAGCCCCAGCATTTT. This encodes CASSLGGKVGNQPQHF. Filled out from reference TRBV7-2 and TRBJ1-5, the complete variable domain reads GAGVSQSPSNKVTEKGKDVELRCDPISGHTALYWYRQSLGQGLEFLIYFQGNSAPDKSGLPSDRFSAERTGGSVSTLTIQRTQQEDSAVYLCASSLGGKVGNQPQHFGDGTRLSIL.

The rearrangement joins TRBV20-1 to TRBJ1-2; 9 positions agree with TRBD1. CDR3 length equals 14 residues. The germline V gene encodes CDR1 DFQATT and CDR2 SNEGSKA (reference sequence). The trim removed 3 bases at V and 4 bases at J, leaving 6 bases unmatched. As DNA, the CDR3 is TGCAGTGCTAGTACAGGGGGCGGGAGCTATGGCTACACCTTC. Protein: CSASTGGGSYGYTF.

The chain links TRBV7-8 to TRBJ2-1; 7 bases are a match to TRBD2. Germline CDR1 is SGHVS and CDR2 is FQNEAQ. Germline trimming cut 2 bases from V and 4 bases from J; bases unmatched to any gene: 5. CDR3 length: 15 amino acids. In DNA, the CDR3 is TGTGCCAGCAGCTTATCGGGGGGAATGTACAATGAGCAGTTCTTC. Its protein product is CASSLSGGMYNEQFF.

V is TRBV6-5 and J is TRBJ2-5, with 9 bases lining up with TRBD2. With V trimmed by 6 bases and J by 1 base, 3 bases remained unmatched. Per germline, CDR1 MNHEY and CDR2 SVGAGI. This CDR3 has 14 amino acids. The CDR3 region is CASRTSGLQETQYF. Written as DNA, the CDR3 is TGTGCCAGCAGGACTAGCGGACTCCAAGAGACCCAGTACTTC.

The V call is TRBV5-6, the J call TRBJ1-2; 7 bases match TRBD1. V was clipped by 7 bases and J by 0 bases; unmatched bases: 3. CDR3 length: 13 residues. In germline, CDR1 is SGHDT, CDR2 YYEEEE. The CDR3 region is CASGQAANYGYTF. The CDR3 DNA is TGTGCCAGCGGACAGGCAGCTAACTATGGCTACACCTTC.

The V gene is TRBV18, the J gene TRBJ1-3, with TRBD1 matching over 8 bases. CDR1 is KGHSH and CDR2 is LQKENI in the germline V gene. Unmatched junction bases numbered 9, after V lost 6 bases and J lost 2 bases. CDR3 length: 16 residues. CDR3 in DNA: TGTGCCAGCTCTCGCACCGGGACAGGTGCTGGAAACACCATATATTTT. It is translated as CASSRTGTGAGNTIYF.

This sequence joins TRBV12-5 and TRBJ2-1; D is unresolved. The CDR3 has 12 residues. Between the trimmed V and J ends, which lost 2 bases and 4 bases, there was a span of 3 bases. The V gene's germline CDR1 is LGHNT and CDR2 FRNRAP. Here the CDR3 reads CASGLSYNEQFF. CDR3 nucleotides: TGTGCTAGTGGTTTGTCTTACAATGAGCAGTTCTTC.